A single sample is the source of the 7 T cell receptor beta chains below, sequenced in a study of technical replicates of blood from a handful of donors. Profiling relied on immunoSEQ multiplex PCR, and the TCRdb table lists in-frame clones only, not all of them. The table has around 100,000 clones, about 95% seen once. The material sequenced was T cells isolated from PBMCs. Source of these receptors: a human donor in good health.

This chain links TRBV27 with TRBJ1-5; D possibly corresponds to TRBD1 (6 bases). Trimming stripped 5 bases from V and 0 bases from J, with 14 bases between. CDR3 length: 16 residues. The germline CDR1 and CDR2 sequences are MNHEY and SMNVEV (reference sequence). The CDR3 DNA is TGTGCCAGCAGTCCCGGACAGTACTCTAGCAATCAGCCCCAGCATTTT. This encodes CASSPGQYSSNQPQHF.

The rearrangement uses TRBV4-2 and TRBJ2-7; D call uncertain. Germline values: CDR1 LGHNA, CDR2 YNFKEQ. Trimming pared 3 bases from V and 3 bases from J, leaving 24 bases between. This CDR3 comprises 18 residues. The CDR3 loop reads CASSHPLLQADVYYEQYF. The CDR3 bases are TGTGCCAGCAGCCACCCACTTCTTCAAGCTGATGTATACTACGAGCAGTACTTC.

The chain is built from TRBV7-3 and TRBJ2-1; 15 nucleotides match TRBD2. V dropped 3 bases and J dropped 10; count of bases not matched to a gene: 4. CDR3 size: 15 residues. Germline CDR1 reads SGHTA; CDR2 reads FQGTGA. Written as DNA, the CDR3 is TGTGCCAGCAGCTTGGGACTAGCGGGAGGTGACGAGCAGTTCTTC. Its protein is CASSLGLAGGDEQFF.

The V and J genes are TRBV9 and TRBJ2-3, with TRBD2 matching 9 bases. CDR1 and CDR2 from the germline V gene are SGDLS and YYNGEE. Trimming removed 7 bases from V and 4 bases from J; junction bases left unmatched: 19. The CDR3 extends over 18 amino acids. This chain's CDR3 is CASSVRMASSGSADTQYF. The CDR3 DNA reads TGTGCCAGCTCAGTAAGGATGGCAAGTAGCGGGAGCGCAGATACGCAGTATTTT.

The chain has TRBV10-3 and TRBJ1-2; possibly TRBD1 for D (5 bases). Germline lookup yields CDR1 ENHRY and CDR2 SYGVKD. The CDR3 is 18 amino acids. The ends were cut back, 4 bases at V and 3 bases at J, with 24 bases in the middle. The CDR3 DNA is TGTGCCATCAGTGTGAATCAACAGGCAACCGCTATCGACTATGGCTACACCTTC. Amino acid sequence: CAISVNQQATAIDYGYTF.

J is TRBJ2-1 and V is TRBV4-1, with TRBD2 as a possible D gene (5 bases). This CDR3 comprises 16 residues. The V gene lost 1 base and the J gene lost 2 bases, with 12 bases spanning the gap. CDR1 and CDR2 from the germline V gene are MGHRA and YSYEKL. Here the CDR3 reads CASSQALASTYNEQFF. The CDR3, as DNA: TGCGCCAGCAGCCAAGCCTTAGCGTCTACCTACAATGAGCAGTTCTTC.

The V call is TRBV4-1, the J call TRBJ1-2, with D hard to call. CDR1 MGHRA and CDR2 YSYEKL come from the germline V gene. There are 14 residues in the CDR3. V was cut by 3 bases and J by 2 bases, with 10 bases left in between. The CDR3 region is CASSHGLKNYGYTF. CDR3 DNA sequence: TGCGCCAGCAGCCACGGACTTAAGAACTATGGCTACACCTTC.